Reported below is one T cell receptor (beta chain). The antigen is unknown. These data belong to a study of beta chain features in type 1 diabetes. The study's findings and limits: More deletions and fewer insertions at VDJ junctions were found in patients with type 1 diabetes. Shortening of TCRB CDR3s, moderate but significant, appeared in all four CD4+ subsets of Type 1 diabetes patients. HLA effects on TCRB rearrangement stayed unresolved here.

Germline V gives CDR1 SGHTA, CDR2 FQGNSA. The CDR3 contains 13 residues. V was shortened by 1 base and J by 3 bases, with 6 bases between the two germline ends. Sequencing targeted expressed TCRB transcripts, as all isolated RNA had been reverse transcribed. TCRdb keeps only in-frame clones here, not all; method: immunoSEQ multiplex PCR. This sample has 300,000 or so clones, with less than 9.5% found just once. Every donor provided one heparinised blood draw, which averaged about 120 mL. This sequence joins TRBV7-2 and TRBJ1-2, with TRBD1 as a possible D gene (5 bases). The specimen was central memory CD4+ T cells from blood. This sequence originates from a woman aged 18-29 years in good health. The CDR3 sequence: CASSLGQHYGYTF. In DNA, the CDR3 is TGTGCCAGCAGCTTAGGACAGCACTATGGCTACACCTTC.